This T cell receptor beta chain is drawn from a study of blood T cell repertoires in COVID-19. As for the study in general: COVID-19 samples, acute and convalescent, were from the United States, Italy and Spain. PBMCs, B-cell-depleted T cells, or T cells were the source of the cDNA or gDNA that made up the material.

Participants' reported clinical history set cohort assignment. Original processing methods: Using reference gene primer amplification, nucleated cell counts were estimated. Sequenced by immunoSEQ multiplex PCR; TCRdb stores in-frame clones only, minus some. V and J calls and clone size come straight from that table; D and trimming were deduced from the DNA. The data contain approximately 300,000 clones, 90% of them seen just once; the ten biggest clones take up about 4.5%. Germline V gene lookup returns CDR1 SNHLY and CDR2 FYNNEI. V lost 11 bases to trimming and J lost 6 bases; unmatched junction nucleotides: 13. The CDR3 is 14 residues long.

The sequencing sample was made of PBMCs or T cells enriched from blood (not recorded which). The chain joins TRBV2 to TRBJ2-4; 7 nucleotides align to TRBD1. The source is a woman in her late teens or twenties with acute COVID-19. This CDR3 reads CAGTGQPSRNIQYF. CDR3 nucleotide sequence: TGTGCCGGGACGGGACAGCCCTCGAGAAACATTCAGTACTTC.